This T cell receptor (beta chain) was captured by sequencing in a study of control samples from healthy donors and cancer patients. Here immunoSEQ multiplex PCR was the method, and the copy in TCRdb shows in-frame clones only, minus some. The table includes around 23,000 clones, 85% to 90% detected once. With 7 bases clipped from V and 7 bases from J, the junction kept 12 bases outside the gene matches. Germline V gene data show CDR1 as SNHLY and CDR2 as FYNNEI. This CDR3 has 14 amino acids. This chain links TRBV2 with TRBJ1-2; the match to TRBD1 covers 7 bases. The specimen sequenced was PBMCs. The receptor was isolated from a man between 60 and 75 years old with head and neck cancer. Here the CDR3 reads CASTGRQGRGGYTF. The DNA of the CDR3 is TGTGCCAGCACCGGACGACAGGGAAGGGGTGGCTACACCTTC.